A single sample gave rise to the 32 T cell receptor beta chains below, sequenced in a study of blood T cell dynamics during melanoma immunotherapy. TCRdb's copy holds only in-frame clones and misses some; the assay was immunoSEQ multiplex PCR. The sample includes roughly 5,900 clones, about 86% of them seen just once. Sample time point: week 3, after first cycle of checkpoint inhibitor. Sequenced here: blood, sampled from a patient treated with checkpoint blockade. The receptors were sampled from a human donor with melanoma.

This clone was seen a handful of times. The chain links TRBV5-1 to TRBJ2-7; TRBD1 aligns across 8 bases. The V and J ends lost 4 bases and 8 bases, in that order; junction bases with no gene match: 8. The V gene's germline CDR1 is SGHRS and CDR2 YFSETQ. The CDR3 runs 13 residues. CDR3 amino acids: CASSPTTGVQQYF. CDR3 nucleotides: TGCGCCAGCAGCCCGACGACAGGGGTACAGCAGTACTTC.

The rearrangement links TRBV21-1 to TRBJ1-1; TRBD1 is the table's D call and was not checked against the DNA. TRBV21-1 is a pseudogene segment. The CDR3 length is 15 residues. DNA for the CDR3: TGTGCCAGCAGCCCAGACAGGAGATCTTGTTGGTTAGCTTTCTTT. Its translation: CASSPDRRSCWLAFF.

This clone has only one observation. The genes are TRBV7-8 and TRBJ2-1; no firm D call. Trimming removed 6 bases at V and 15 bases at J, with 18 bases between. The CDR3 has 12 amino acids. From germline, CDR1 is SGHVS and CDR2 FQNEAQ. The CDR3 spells CASSSTPSPPFF. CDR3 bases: TGTGCCAGCAGTTCGACCCCGTCCCCCCCGTTCTTC.

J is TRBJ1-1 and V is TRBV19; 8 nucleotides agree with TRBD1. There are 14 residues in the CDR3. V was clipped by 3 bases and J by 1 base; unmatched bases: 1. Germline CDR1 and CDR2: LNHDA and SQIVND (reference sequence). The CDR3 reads CASSMTGANTEAFF. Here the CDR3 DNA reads TGTGCCAGTAGTATGACAGGGGCGAACACTGAAGCTTTCTTT. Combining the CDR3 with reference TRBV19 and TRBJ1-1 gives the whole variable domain DGGITQSPKYLFRKEGQNVTLSCEQNLNHDAMYWYRQDPGQGLRLIYYSQIVNDFQKGDIAEGYSVSREKKESFPLTVTSAQKNPTAFYLCASSMTGANTEAFFGQGTRLTVV.

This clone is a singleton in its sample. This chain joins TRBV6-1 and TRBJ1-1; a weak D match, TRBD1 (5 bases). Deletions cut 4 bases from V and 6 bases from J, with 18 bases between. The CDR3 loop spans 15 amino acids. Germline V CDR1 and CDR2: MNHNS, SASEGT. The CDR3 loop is CASSVSDILAAEAFF. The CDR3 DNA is TGTGCCAGCAGTGTATCGGACATTTTGGCGGCTGAAGCTTTCTTT.

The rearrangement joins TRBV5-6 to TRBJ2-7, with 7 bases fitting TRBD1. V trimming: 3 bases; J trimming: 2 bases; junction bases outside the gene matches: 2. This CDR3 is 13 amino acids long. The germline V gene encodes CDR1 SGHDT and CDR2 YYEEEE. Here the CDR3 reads CASSYGTAYEQYF. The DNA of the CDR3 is TGTGCCAGCAGCTACGGGACAGCCTACGAGCAGTACTTC.

CDR3 loop: CASSRGQATNGGYTF. CDR3 bases: TGTGCCAGCAGTCGCGGACAGGCGACGAATGGGGGCTACACCTTC. The rearrangement links TRBV6-5 to TRBJ1-2, with TRBD1 matching over 7 bases. CDR1 and CDR2 (germline): MNHEY, SVGAGI. The V segment lost 5 bases and the J segment 8 bases; nucleotides outside the gene matches: 14. This CDR3 spans 15 amino acids.

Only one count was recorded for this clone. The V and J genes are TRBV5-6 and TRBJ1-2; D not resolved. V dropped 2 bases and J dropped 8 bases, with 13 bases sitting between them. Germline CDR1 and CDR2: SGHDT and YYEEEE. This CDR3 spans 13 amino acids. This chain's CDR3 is CASSFPRSDGYTF. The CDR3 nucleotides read TGTGCCAGCAGCTTCCCAAGGTCAGACGGCTACACCTTC.

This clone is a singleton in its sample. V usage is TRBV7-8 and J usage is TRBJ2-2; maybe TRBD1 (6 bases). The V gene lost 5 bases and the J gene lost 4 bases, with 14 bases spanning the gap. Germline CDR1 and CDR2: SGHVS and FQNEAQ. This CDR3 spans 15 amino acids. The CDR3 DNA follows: TGTGCCAGCAGCCAAATAACAGGGCTCACCGGGGAGCTGTTTTTT. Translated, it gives CASSQITGLTGELFF. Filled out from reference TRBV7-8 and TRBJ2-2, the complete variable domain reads GAGVSQSPRYKVAKRGQDVALRCDPISGHVSLFWYQQALGQGPEFLTYFQNEAQLDKSGLPSDRFFAERPEGSVSTLKIQRTQQEDSAVYLCASSQITGLTGELFFGEGSRLTVL.

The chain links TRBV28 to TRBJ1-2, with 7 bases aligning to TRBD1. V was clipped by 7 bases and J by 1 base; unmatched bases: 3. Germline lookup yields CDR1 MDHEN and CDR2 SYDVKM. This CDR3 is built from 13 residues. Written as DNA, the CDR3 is TGTGCCAGCACTTCAGGGGGTAACTATGGCTACACCTTC. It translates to CASTSGGNYGYTF.

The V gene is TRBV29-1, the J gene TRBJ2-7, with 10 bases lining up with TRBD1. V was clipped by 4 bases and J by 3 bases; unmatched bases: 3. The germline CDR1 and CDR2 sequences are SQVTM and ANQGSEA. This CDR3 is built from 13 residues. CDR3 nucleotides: TGCAGCGTTGCTAGGACAGGGGGCTACGAGCAGTACTTC. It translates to CSVARTGGYEQYF.

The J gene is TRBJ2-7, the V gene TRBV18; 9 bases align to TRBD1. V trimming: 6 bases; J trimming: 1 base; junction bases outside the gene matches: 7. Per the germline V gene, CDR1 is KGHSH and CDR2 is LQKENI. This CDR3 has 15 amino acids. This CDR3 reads CASSSGTGTSYEQYF. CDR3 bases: TGTGCCAGCTCGTCCGGGACAGGGACATCCTACGAGCAGTACTTC.

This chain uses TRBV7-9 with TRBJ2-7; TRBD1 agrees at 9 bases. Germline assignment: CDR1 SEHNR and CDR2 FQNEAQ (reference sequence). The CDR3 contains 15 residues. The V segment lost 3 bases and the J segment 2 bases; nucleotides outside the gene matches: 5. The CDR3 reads CASSFRDRDAYEQYF. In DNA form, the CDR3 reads TGTGCCAGCAGCTTCCGGGACAGGGATGCCTACGAGCAGTACTTC.

CDR3 amino acids: CSAGRTGEPFF. As DNA, the CDR3 is TGCAGTGCCGGCCGGACAGGGGAGCCCTTCTTT. V usage is TRBV20-1 and J usage is TRBJ1-1; TRBD1 matches at 9 bases. CDR1 DFQATT and CDR2 SNEGSKA come from the germline V gene (reference sequence). The CDR3 has 11 amino acids. The junction had 10 bases not matched to a gene; V was cut back by 6 bases and J by 14 bases.

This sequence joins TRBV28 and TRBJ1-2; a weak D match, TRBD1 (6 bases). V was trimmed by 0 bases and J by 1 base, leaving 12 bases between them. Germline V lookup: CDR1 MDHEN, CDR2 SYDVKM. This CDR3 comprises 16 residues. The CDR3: CASSLWGAGVNYGYTF. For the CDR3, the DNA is TGTGCCAGCAGTTTATGGGGGGCAGGCGTTAACTATGGCTACACCTTC.

CDR3 region: CASSQEDKYEQYF. Here the CDR3 DNA reads TGTGCCAGCAGCCAGGAGGACAAGTACGAGCAGTACTTC. The chain has TRBV7-9 and TRBJ2-7; D could derive from TRBD1 or TRBD2 (5 bases each). With 5 bases removed from V and 4 bases from J, the gap between germline ends came to 12 bases. The CDR3 consists of 13 residues. Germline V gene data show CDR1 as SEHNR and CDR2 as FQNEAQ (reference sequence).

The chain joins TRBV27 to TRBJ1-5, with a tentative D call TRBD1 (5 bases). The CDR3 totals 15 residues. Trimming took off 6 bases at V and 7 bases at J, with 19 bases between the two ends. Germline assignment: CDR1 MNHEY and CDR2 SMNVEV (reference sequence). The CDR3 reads CASRGSGGAYQPQHF. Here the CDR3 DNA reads TGTGCCAGCAGGGGCTCAGGAGGGGCTTACCAGCCCCAGCATTTT.

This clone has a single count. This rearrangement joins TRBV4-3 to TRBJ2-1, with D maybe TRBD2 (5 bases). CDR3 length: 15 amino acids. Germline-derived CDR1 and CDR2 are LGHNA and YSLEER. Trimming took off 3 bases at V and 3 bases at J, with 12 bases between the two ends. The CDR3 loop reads CASSHQAVDYNEQFF. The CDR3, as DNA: TGCGCCAGCAGCCACCAAGCGGTAGACTACAATGAGCAGTTCTTC.

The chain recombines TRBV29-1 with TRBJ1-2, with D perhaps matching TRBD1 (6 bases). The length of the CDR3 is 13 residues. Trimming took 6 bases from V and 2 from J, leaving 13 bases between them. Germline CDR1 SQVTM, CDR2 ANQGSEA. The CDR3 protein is CSVRQDTNYGYTF. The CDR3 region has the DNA TGCAGCGTAAGACAGGATACGAACTATGGCTACACCTTC.

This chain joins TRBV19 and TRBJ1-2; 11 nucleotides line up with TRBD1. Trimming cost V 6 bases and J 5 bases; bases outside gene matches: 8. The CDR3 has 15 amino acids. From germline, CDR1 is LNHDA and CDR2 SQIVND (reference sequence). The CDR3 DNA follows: TGTGCCAGTAGGCGTCCGGGACAGGGGGAATATGGCTACACCTTC. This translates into CASRRPGQGEYGYTF.

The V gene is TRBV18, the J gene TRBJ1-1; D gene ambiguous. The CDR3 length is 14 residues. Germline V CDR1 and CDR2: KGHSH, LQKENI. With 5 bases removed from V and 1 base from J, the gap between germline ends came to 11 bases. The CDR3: CASSNTGPNTEAFF. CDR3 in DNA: TGTGCCAGCTCAAACACTGGGCCGAACACTGAAGCTTTCTTT.

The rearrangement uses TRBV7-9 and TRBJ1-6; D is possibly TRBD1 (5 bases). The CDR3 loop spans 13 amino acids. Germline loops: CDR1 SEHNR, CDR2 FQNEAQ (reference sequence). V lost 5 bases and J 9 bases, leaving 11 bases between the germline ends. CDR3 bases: TGTGCCAGCAGCGTTGATGGGGGTTCACCCCTCCACTTT. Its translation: CASSVDGGSPLHF.

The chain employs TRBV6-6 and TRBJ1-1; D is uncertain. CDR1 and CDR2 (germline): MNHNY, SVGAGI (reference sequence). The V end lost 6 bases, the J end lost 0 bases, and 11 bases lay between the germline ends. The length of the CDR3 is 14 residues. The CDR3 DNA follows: TGTGCCAGCAGGCCTCCCCAGGTGAACACTGAAGCTTTCTTT. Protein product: CASRPPQVNTEAFF.

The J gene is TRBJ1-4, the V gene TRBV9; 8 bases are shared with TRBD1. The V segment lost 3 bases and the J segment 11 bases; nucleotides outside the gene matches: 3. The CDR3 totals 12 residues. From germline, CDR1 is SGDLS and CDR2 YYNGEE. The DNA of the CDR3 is TGTGCCAGCAGCGGAGCAGGGGGCAAACTGTTTTTT. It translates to CASSGAGGKLFF.

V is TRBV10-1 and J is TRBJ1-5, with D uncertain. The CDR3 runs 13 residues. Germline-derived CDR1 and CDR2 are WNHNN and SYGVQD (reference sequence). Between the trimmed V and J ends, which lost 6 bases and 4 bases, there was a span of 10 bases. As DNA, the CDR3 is TGCGCCAGCAGCCAAGCGAGGAATCAGCCCCAGCATTTT. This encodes CASSQARNQPQHF.

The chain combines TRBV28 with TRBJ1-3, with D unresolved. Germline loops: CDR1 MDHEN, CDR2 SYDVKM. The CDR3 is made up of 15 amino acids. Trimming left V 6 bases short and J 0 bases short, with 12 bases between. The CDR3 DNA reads TGTGCCAGCAGCCCCCCAGTGAGCTCTGGAAACACCATATATTTT. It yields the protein CASSPPVSSGNTIYF.

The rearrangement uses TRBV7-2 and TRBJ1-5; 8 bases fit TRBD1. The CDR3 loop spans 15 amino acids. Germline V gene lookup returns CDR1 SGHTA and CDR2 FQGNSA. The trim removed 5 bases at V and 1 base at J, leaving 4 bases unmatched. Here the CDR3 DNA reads TGTGCCAGCAGCCGACAGGGGACCAGCAATCAGCCCCAGCATTTT. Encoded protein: CASSRQGTSNQPQHF.

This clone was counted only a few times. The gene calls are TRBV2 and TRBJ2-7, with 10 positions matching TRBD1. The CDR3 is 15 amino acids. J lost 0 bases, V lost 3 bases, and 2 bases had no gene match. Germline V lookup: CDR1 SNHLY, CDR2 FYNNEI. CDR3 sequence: CASSEGQGSSYEQYF. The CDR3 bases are TGTGCCAGCAGTGAGGGACAGGGGAGCTCCTACGAGCAGTACTTC.

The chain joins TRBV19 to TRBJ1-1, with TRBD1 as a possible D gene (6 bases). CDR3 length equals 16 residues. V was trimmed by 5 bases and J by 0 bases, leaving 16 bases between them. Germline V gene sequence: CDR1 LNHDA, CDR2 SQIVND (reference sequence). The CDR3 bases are TGTGCCAGTAGTCCCCCGTCAGGGGCTATGAACACTGAAGCTTTCTTT. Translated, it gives CASSPPSGAMNTEAFF.

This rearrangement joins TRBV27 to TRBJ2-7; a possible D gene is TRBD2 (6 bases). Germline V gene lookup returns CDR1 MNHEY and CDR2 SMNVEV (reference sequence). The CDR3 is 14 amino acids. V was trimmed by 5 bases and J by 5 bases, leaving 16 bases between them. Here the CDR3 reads CASSPSGLRDEQYF. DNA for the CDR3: TGTGCCAGCAGTCCATCGGGACTTCGGGACGAGCAGTACTTC.

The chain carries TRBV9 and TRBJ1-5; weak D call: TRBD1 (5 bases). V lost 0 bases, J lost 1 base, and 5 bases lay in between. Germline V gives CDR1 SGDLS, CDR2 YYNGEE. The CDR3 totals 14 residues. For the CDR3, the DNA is TGTGCCAGCAGCGTAGGGGACAGCAATCAGCCCCAGCATTTT. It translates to CASSVGDSNQPQHF.

The CDR3 bases are TGTGCCAGTAGTATTCAGGGATCCTACGAGCAGTACTTC. It specifies CASSIQGSYEQYF. The V call is TRBV19, the J call TRBJ2-7; the D gene is possibly TRBD1 (5 bases). The CDR3 is made up of 13 amino acids. V lost 3 bases and J 1 base, leaving 7 bases between the germline ends. Germline lookup yields CDR1 LNHDA and CDR2 SQIVND (reference sequence).